This T cell receptor (beta chain) was sequenced in a study of post-analysis software for immune sequencing data. Unique-molecular-identifier-tagged TCR beta cDNA libraries were used. Input populations of about 0.9 to 10 million T cells gave rise to around 480,000 cDNA molecules. In TCRdb, the PCR reads were re-called with MiXCR into one record per CDR3 protein. Found here are about 620,000 distinct CDR3 sequences, about 40% of them singletons; the top ten hold 1.5% to 2%. Sequenced: blood. The sequence came from a girl aged 5-17 years with multiple sclerosis.

CDR3 sequence: CASSLNAAGDYGYTF. The CDR3 DNA is TGTGCCAGCAGCTTAAATGCGGCAGGGGACTATGGCTACACCTTC. The chain is built from TRBV7-9 and TRBJ1-2; perhaps TRBD1 as D (6 bases). The CDR3 has 15 residues. V lost 2 bases to trimming and J lost 3 bases, with 13 bases between them. CDR1 is SEHNR, CDR2 FQNEAQ, per germline (reference sequence).